This is a list of T cell receptor beta chains from one sample in a study of PD-1 blockade in classical Hodgkin lymphoma. The assay was immunoSEQ multiplex PCR, and TCRdb's table has in-frame clones only and misses some. The repertoire holds some 30,000 clones, with about four fifths as singletons. The material was peripheral blood mononuclear cells (PBMCs), obtained before the fourth cycle of nivolumab. These receptors all stem from a human donor with classical Hodgkin lymphoma. CDR3s include the opening cysteine and the closing phenylalanine or tryptophan. The D gene is left open where the match is weak. A row's size may be missing; if present it is once, few, many or a size class.

J gene,D gene,clone size,V gene,CDR3 DNA,CDR3 protein
TRBJ2-7,.,.,TRBV29-1,TGCAGCGTTGAGGGACGGCAATACGAGCAGTACTTC,CSVEGRQYEQYF
TRBJ1-2,.,few,TRBV13,TGTGCCAGCAGCCGGCAGGGTGTTGATGGCTACACCTTC,CASSRQGVDGYTF
TRBJ1-1,TRBD1,.,TRBV13,TGTGCCAGCAGCTTAGGCCTCCCGGGACAGGTGAGAACTGAAGCTTTCTTT,CASSLGLPGQVRTEAFF
TRBJ2-5,.,.,TRBV7-9,TGTGCCAGCAGCGCACTGAGTCAAGAGACCCAGTACTTC,CASSALSQETQYF
TRBJ1-2,.,.,TRBV28,TGTGCCAGCAGTTTTTCGGCGAACTATGGCTACACCTTC,CASSFSANYGYTF
TRBJ2-3,.,.,TRBV25-1,TGTGCCAGCAGTGAAGCGGGTAGCACAGATACGCAGTATTTT,CASSEAGSTDTQYF
TRBJ2-7,TRBD2,.,TRBV5-4,TGTGCCAGCAGCTTGTCCCCTAGGGACTACTACGAGCAGTACTTC,CASSLSPRDYYEQYF
TRBJ2-6,.,.,TRBV27,TGTGCCAGCAGTGTTTGGGCGTCCGGGGCCAACGTCCTGACTTTC,CASSVWASGANVLTF
TRBJ2-2,.,.,TRBV6-1,TGTGCCAGCAGTGAAGGAGGGGCCATCAGGGAGCTGTTTTTT,CASSEGGAIRELFF
TRBJ1-2,.,.,TRBV7-2,TGTGCCAGCAGCCGAAGGGGAAGCTATGGCTACACCTTC,CASSRRGSYGYTF
TRBJ1-6,.,.,TRBV7-2,TGTGCCAGCAGCCTAGGGATGATGAGCTCCTATAATTCACCCCTCCACTTT,CASSLGMMSSYNSPLHF
TRBJ2-3,.,.,TRBV10-3,TGTGCCATCAGTGAGTCGAAGGTAGGGGCCCTCGCTAGCACAGATACGCAGTATTTT,CAISESKVGALASTDTQYF
TRBJ1-3,.,few,TRBV12-5,TGTGCTAGTGGAAATTGGGGGACTCACACCATATATTTT,CASGNWGTHTIYF
TRBJ1-6,.,few,TRBV4-1,TGCGCCAGCATGGGGCAGGGAGGTTCACCCCTCCACTTT,CASMGQGGSPLHF
TRBJ2-4,.,medium-sized,TRBV13,TGTGCCAGCAGCTTAAGTGTTGGGGTCGTCAAAAACATTCAGTACTTC,CASSLSVGVVKNIQYF
TRBJ2-1,TRBD1,.,TRBV10-2,TGCGCCAGCAGTGGACGGACAGGGATTAACAATGAGCAGTTCTTC,CASSGRTGINNEQFF
TRBJ1-2,.,.,TRBV2,TGTGCCAGCAGTGTGCTTTATGGCTACACCTTC,CASSVLYGYTF
TRBJ1-6,.,.,TRBV7-2,TGTGCCAGCAGCTTAGGTATGGGGACGCTAGATACGCCCCTCCACTTT,CASSLGMGTLDTPLHF
TRBJ1-6,.,.,TRBV29-1,TGCAGCGTGGAGACAGGTGGGGGTTCACCCCTCCACTTT,CSVETGGGSPLHF
TRBJ2-5,.,.,TRBV5-4,TGTGCCAGCAGCTTAAGGATGGGCAGCTCCAGGGAGACCCAGTACTTC,CASSLRMGSSRETQYF
TRBJ1-6,TRBD1,.,TRBV11-2,TGTGCCAGCAGATTCCCGGGACAGAGCCCATCACCCCTCCACTTT,CASRFPGQSPSPLHF
TRBJ1-3,.,once,TRBV19,TGTGCCAGTAGTGGGATGAGAAACACCATATATTTT,CASSGMRNTIYF
TRBJ2-5,TRBD2,once,TRBV7-9,TGTGCCAGCAGCTTAATTAGCGGGGGTAGGGAGACCCAGTACTTC,CASSLISGGRETQYF
TRBJ2-5,.,.,TRBV5-1,TGCGCCAGCAGCTCGCTGACAGGTAGCCAAGAGACCCAGTACTTC,CASSSLTGSQETQYF